What follows are 9 T cell receptor beta chains derived from one specimen sequenced in a study of spatial heterogeneity in lung cancer. Time point meaning: blood at routine non-recurrence follow-up after resection. Unsorted whole RNA of tumor, nontumor lung or frozen PBMC was sequenced. TCRdb called the 5' RACE reads again in MiXCR, with one record for every CDR3 protein. Counted here are roughly 120,000 distinct CDR3 sequences, roughly an eighth occurring once; the ten biggest clones make up about 15%. The sequences come from PBMCs, collected at follow-up. The receptors derive from a male donor with early-stage non-small cell lung cancer.

The chain employs TRBV24-1 and TRBJ2-1; D call uncertain. The CDR3 runs 14 residues. With 1 base removed from V and 7 bases from J, the gap between germline ends came to 10 bases. CDR1 and CDR2 (germline): KGHDR, SFDVKD. The CDR3 reads CATSDFDPKNEQFF. The CDR3 bases are TGTGCCACCAGTGATTTCGACCCGAAGAATGAGCAGTTCTTC.

The chain is built from TRBV6-5 and TRBJ2-7; no reliable D call. V was shortened by 3 bases and J by 2 bases, with 11 bases between the two germline ends. Per germline, CDR1 MNHEY and CDR2 SVGAGI. The CDR3 contains 14 residues. Here the CDR3 DNA reads TGTGCCAGCAGTTATAGGGCAGACACCTACGAGCAGTACTTC. Translated, it gives CASSYRADTYEQYF.

The table lists this clonotype with a few counts. The rearrangement joins TRBV20-1 to TRBJ2-2; the D gene is possibly TRBD2 (6 bases). Trimming shortened V by 5 bases and J by 5 bases, and 15 bases separated the two germline ends. The CDR3 consists of 14 residues. The germline gives CDR1 DFQATT, CDR2 SNEGSKA (reference sequence). CDR3 sequence (DNA): TGCAGTGCTGCGGGACCAATGGGGACCGGGGAGCTGTTTTTT. This codes for CSAAGPMGTGELFF.

The chain joins TRBV7-3 to TRBJ1-1; D is unresolved. The CDR3 totals 13 residues. V lost 1 base and J 3 bases, leaving 6 bases between the germline ends. Germline V gives CDR1 SGHTA, CDR2 FQGTGA. CDR3 sequence reads: CASSLIGDTEAFF. The CDR3 bases are TGTGCCAGCAGCTTAATTGGCGACACTGAAGCTTTCTTT.

The chain recombines TRBV7-2 with TRBJ2-5, with D uncertain. Germline V gene data show CDR1 as SGHTA and CDR2 as FQGNSA. With 2 bases removed from V and 9 bases from J, the gap between germline ends came to 16 bases. There are 14 residues in the CDR3. The CDR3 spells CASSLMSDQGAQYF. CDR3 in DNA: TGTGCCAGCAGCTTAATGTCGGATCAAGGTGCCCAGTACTTC.

In this sample, this clonotype turned up a few times. The chain carries TRBV7-9 and TRBJ2-3; 11 positions agree with TRBD2. In germline, CDR1 is SEHNR, CDR2 FQNEAQ (reference sequence). With V trimmed by 5 bases and J by 4 bases, 5 bases remained unmatched. CDR3 size: 15 residues. For the CDR3, the DNA is TGTGCCAGCAGCATCACTAGCGGGGGATCAGATACGCAGTATTTT. Protein: CASSITSGGSDTQYF.

This clonotype was detected a few times. The rearrangement joins TRBV4-3 to TRBJ2-7, with 8 bases that match TRBD1. Germline V gene lookup returns CDR1 LGHNA and CDR2 YSLEER. This CDR3 has 16 amino acids. The ends lost 0 bases at V and 0 bases at J; junction bases unmatched: 4. The CDR3 region has the DNA TGCGCCAGCAGCCAAGATGGGACAGGATTCTCCTACGAGCAGTACTTC. This gives the protein CASSQDGTGFSYEQYF.

This chain joins TRBV27 and TRBJ2-1; 7 bases align to TRBD1. The V segment lost 6 bases and the J segment 0 bases; nucleotides outside the gene matches: 8. The CDR3 sequence is 16 residues long. CDR1 is MNHEY, CDR2 SMNVEV, per germline (reference sequence). This CDR3 reads CASSRDRPSSYNEQFF. DNA of the CDR3: TGTGCCAGCAGCCGGGACAGACCAAGCTCCTACAATGAGCAGTTCTTC.

There are many counts of this clonotype. The chain links TRBV15 to TRBJ2-5, with D tentatively TRBD1 (5 bases). The CDR3 sequence is 15 residues long. Looked up from germline, CDR1 is LNHNV and CDR2 is YYDKDF (reference sequence). Trimming left V 0 bases short and J 3 bases short, with 11 bases between. In nucleotides, the CDR3 is TGTGCCACCAGCAGAGATGGGCCAGGGAAAGAGACCCAGTACTTC. It encodes CATSRDGPGKETQYF.